These T cell receptor beta chains were read from a single sample in a study of CD8 T cells in ankylosing spondylitis. MiXCR, run by TCRdb on the 5' RACE reads, gives a single entry per CDR3 protein. The sample has 220,000 or so distinct CDR3 sequences, roughly 18% seen once. Sequencing was performed on blood, either unsorted or a sorted T cell fraction (not recorded which). These receptors were collected from a male donor with ankylosing spondylitis. Both conserved end residues are part of each CDR3. The D gene is left open where the match is weak. Clone size is not always given. Where it is, it says once, few, many or a class for expanded clones.

TRBV4-1	TRBD2	TRBJ2-4	few	CASSQDLAGGPLAKNIQYF	TGCGCCAGCAGCCAAGATCTAGCGGGAGGGCCTTTAGCCAAAAACATTCAGTACTTC
TRBV20-1	TRBD1	TRBJ2-5	few	CSASGTGGWETQYF	TGCAGTGCTAGCGGGACAGGGGGCTGGGAGACCCAGTACTTC
TRBV2	.	TRBJ2-2	few	CASRLGPTGELFF	TGTGCCAGCAGGTTGGGACCCACCGGGGAGCTGTTTTTT
TRBV28	TRBD1	TRBJ1-1	few	CASSTRDSIMNTEAFF	TGTGCCAGCAGTACCCGGGACAGCATTATGAACACTGAAGCTTTCTTT
TRBV11-2	.	TRBJ2-1	few	CASSLVLGQPKQFF	TGTGCCAGCAGCTTAGTCCTTGGTCAGCCGAAGCAGTTCTTC
TRBV12-3/TRBV12-4	TRBD1	TRBJ2-7	once	CASREQGVRERYF	TGTGCCAGCAGAGAACAGGGGGTGAGAGAGCGGTACTTC
TRBV12-3/TRBV12-4	.	TRBJ1-5	.	CASSSSGALNQPQHF	TGTGCCAGCAGCTCCTCAGGGGCCCTCAATCAGCCCCAGCATTTT
TRBV4-1	.	TRBJ2-7	few	CASSQAETPLGQYF	TGCGCCAGCAGCCAAGCCGAGACACCCCTCGGGCAGTACTTC
TRBV21-1	.	TRBJ2-5	few	CASRSRETQYF	TGTGCCAGCAGGAGCAGGGAGACCCAGTACTTC
TRBV7-8	TRBD1	TRBJ1-2	.	CASSRDSGTDPDGYTF	TGTGCCAGCAGCCGGGACAGTGGGACCGACCCGGATGGCTACACCTTC
TRBV29-1	TRBD2	TRBJ2-1	many	CSVGLAGVHEQFF	TGCAGCGTTGGACTAGCGGGAGTCCATGAGCAGTTCTTC
TRBV12-3/TRBV12-4	TRBD1	TRBJ1-5	.	CASSLLGQHQPQHF	TGTGCCAGCAGTTTATTGGGACAGCATCAGCCCCAGCATTTT
TRBV7-9	.	TRBJ1-1	few	CASRDGRKNTEAFF	TGTGCCAGCAGAGACGGACGGAAGAACACTGAAGCTTTCTTT
TRBV6-9	.	TRBJ2-5	.	CATSYFRAGDRGASGDQETQYF	TGTGCCACCAGTTATTTCCGGGCCGGGGACAGGGGTGCTAGCGGGGACCAAGAGACCCAGTACTTC